The clone carrying this T cell receptor beta chain was detected many times. Antigen specificity is unknown. The germline and genes are mouse ones. The CDR3 end lies 4 residues beyond the end of the read and is filled in from the germline J gene. The record originates from a study of CD8+ T cells in alopecia areata. Findings and caveats of the study: Between patients, shared TCR sequences were less clear than in mice. This was possibly due in part to HLA diversity in the patient population.

Time point here: mouse skin 3 weeks after grafting. Recipient mice gave skin biopsies at grafting and 3 and 6 weeks later. V lost 2 bases and J lost 3; bases outside the gene matches: 2. The CDR3 loop spans 14 amino acids. From germline, CDR1 is NNHDY and CDR2 SYVADS. Extracted from the samples, RNA was reverse transcribed into cDNA to serve as the sequencing template. Produced via immunoSEQ multiplex PCR; TCRdb's table is partial and in-frame only. The specimen gives about 2,100 clones without singletons; the ten biggest hold approximately 12%. The clonotype originates from a C3H/HeJ mouse with alopecia areata. Mice of this strain are of MHC haplotype H2-k. This specimen was skin, taken at week 3. This chain joins TRBV13-3 and TRBJ2-5; 8 positions agree with TRBD2. The part of the CDR3 DNA that was read is TGTGCCAGCAGTGACTGGGGGGCGCAAGAC. Its translation is CASSDWGAQD. The entire CDR3 sequence reads CASSDWGAQDTQYF.